This TCR beta chain was identified during a study of cytomegalovirus exposure and HLA in healthy donors. Concerning this clone itself: Antigen: not known.

Findings and limits, study-wide: Confirmation was obtained in vitro that three CMV-associated chains are specific for CMV antigens. TCR beta sequences reportedly predicted most subjects' HLA-A and HLA-B alleles accurately. TCR beta V- and J-gene trimming, according to a later analysis, was linked to a missense DCLRE1C variant. Donors belonging to an Asian-associated ancestry cluster reportedly showed fewer N-insertions in productive TCRs than the roughly 680-donor mean, according to what a later analysis found.

Germline V CDR1 and CDR2: SGHRS, YFSETQ. V was trimmed by 0 bases and J by 7 bases, leaving 14 bases between them. This CDR3 region has 15 residues. The PCR was carried out with 60 Vbeta primers and 13 Jbeta primers. Data came from immunoSEQ multiplex PCR; TCRdb stores just in-frame clones and leaves some out. Recorded for this sample: some 72,000 clones. The sequence was collected from a man aged 35 to 55 in good health and CMV-seronegative. The V call is TRBV5-1, the J call TRBJ2-1; tentatively, D is TRBD2 (7 bases). The sample comprised PBMCs. The chain's CDR3 is CASSLEVGGGNEQFF. Here the CDR3 DNA reads TGCGCCAGCAGCTTGGAGGTGGGAGGGGGGAATGAGCAGTTCTTC.